This T cell receptor (beta chain) was recorded in a study of cytomegalovirus exposure and HLA in healthy donors. Losses at the gene ends were 6 bases for V and 4 bases for J; bases not matched to a gene: 10. The germline V gene has CDR1 KGHSH and CDR2 LQKENI. This CDR3 comprises 15 residues. Sequencing was performed with immunoSEQ multiplex PCR; in TCRdb, only in-frame clones are kept and a portion is missing. This sample has 150,000 to 180,000 clones, with 86% found just once. This clone appeared a few times. What it recognizes is unknown. Findings and caveats of the study: It was 164 TCR beta chains that were listed as cytomegalovirus-associated.

The V gene is TRBV18, the J gene TRBJ2-7; 9 positions agree with TRBD2. The receptor's source is a man between 18 and 29 years old in good health and CMV-seropositive. The sequencing sample was made of PBMCs. CDR3 protein: CASSAAGGPVYEQYF. Written as DNA, the CDR3 is TGTGCCAGCTCCGCAGCGGGGGGCCCAGTTTACGAGCAGTACTTC.